What follows describes a single TCR beta chain. These data originate in a study of blood T cell repertoires in COVID-19. The CDR3 is 15 amino acids. The V segment lost 3 bases and the J segment 5 bases; nucleotides outside the gene matches: 6. CDR1 and CDR2 (germline): LGHDT, YNNKEL (reference sequence). Profiled with immunoSEQ multiplex PCR; TCRdb holds only in-frame clones, not every one. The sample lists around 350,000 clones, 85% to 90% seen once, with about 3% in the top ten. The chain joins TRBV3-1 (or the pseudogene TRBV3-2) to TRBJ2-5; 10 bases map to TRBD2. The sequence was obtained from a human donor in a cohort sampled during active COVID-19. Sequencing input: peripheral blood. The CDR3 region is CASSQELAGLETQYF. In nucleotides, the CDR3 is TGTGCCAGCAGCCAGGAACTAGCGGGGTTGGAGACCCAGTACTTC.